These 25 T cell receptor beta chains share one sample of origin, sequenced in a study of beta chain features in type 1 diabetes. The sequenced template was cDNA made from the entire isolated RNA. TCRdb's copy holds only in-frame clones and misses some; the assay was immunoSEQ multiplex PCR. The top ten clones hold roughly 0.036% of a sample with a few hundred thousand clones, roughly 13% of them seen once. The sequenced sample was naive CD4+ T cells from blood. These receptors were collected from a young man in good health.

V usage is TRBV29-1 and J usage is TRBJ2-7, with TRBD1 matching over 11 bases. Germline loops: CDR1 SQVTM, CDR2 ANQGSEA. The V segment lost 6 bases and the J segment 4 bases; nucleotides outside the gene matches: 8. The length of the CDR3 is 14 residues. The CDR3 DNA follows: TGCAGCGTAAAAATAGGACAGGGGGCGTACGAGCAGTACGTC. It translates to CSVKIGQGAYEQYV.

V and J are TRBV5-1 and TRBJ2-1, with a tentative D call TRBD1 (6 bases). From germline, CDR1 is SGHRS and CDR2 YFSETQ. V was shortened by 4 bases and J by 3 bases, with 14 bases between the two germline ends. This CDR3 contains 15 residues. The CDR3 reads CASSIGRGIYNEQFF. The CDR3 region has the DNA TGCGCCAGCAGCATAGGCAGGGGTATCTACAATGAGCAGTTCTTC.

The rearrangement uses TRBV7-8 and TRBJ2-6, with unresolved D. The CDR3 has 15 amino acids. Per germline, CDR1 SGHVS and CDR2 FQNEAQ. V was clipped by 1 base and J by 0 bases, with 4 bases between them. Here the CDR3 DNA reads TGTGCCAGCAGCTTAGTAGCCTCTGGGGCCAACGTCCTGACTTTC. Its protein is CASSLVASGANVLTF.

The genes are TRBV5-1 and TRBJ2-3; no reliable D call. The germline V and J ends were trimmed by 0 bases and 2 bases, with 7 bases remaining between them. This CDR3 spans 14 amino acids. CDR1 is SGHRS and CDR2 is YFSETQ in the germline V gene. CDR3 DNA sequence: TGCGCCAGCAGCTTGGTCCAGAACACAGATACGCAGTATTTT. It codes for CASSLVQNTDTQYF.

About this clone itself: Other DNA sequences in this specimen translate into the identical CDR3. The CDR3: CASSVGGLNTGELFF. CDR3 coding DNA: TGTGCCAGCAGCGTAGGCGGGTTGAACACCGGGGAGCTGTTTTTT. The chain combines TRBV9 with TRBJ2-2; TRBD2 might be the D (5 bases). The CDR3 is 15 amino acids. The V gene's germline CDR1 is SGDLS and CDR2 YYNGEE. V was clipped by 0 bases and J by 1 base, with 7 bases between them.

This clone has only a few counts. The CDR3, as DNA: TGTGCCAGCTGGGACAGGCTCAATGAGCAGTTCTTC. Amino acid sequence: CASWDRLNEQFF. This chain connects TRBV13 to TRBJ2-1; 8 positions match TRBD1. The CDR3 has 12 residues. J was trimmed by 6 bases and V by 8 bases; bases with no gene match: 3. CDR1 is PRHDT, CDR2 FYEKMQ, per germline (reference sequence). Complete variable domain (other parts from reference TRBV13 and TRBJ2-1): AAGVIQSPRHLIKEKRETATLKCYPIPRHDTVYWYQQGPGQDPQFLISFYEKMQSDKGSIPDRFSAQQFSDYHSELNMSSLELGDSALYFCASWDRLNEQFFGPGTRLTVL.

This clone came up many times. The chain recombines TRBV29-1 with TRBJ2-5, with D maybe TRBD2 (5 bases). Looked up from germline, CDR1 is SQVTM and CDR2 is ANQGSEA. The CDR3 is 14 amino acids. V shed 4 bases and J shed 4 bases, with 16 bases lying between them. DNA for the CDR3: TGCAGCGTTGTACTCCGGAGGTTAGGAGAGACCCAGTACTTC. It yields the protein CSVVLRRLGETQYF.

In its sample, this clone was seen a few times. V gene TRBV29-1 combines with J gene TRBJ2-7, with D possibly matching TRBD2 (5 bases). The V and J ends lost 3 bases and 3 bases respectively, with 9 bases between them. The CDR3 contains 12 residues. Germline CDR1 reads SQVTM; CDR2 reads ANQGSEA. CDR3 amino acids: CSVDPSGYEQYF. The CDR3 region has the DNA TGCAGCGTTGACCCCAGCGGCTACGAGCAGTACTTC.

CDR3 nucleotides: TGTGCCAGCAGCTTTAGTCCCACTGAAGCTTTCTTT. As protein: CASSFSPTEAFF. The chain recombines TRBV7-2 with TRBJ1-1, with D unclear. The germline V and J ends were trimmed by 3 bases and 4 bases, with 6 bases remaining between them. Germline V gives CDR1 SGHTA, CDR2 FQGNSA. The CDR3 is made up of 12 amino acids. The full variable domain, with the rest looked up from reference TRBV7-2 and TRBJ1-1, is GAGVSQSPSNKVTEKGKDVELRCDPISGHTALYWYRQSLGQGLEFLIYFQGNSAPDKSGLPSDRFSAERTGGSVSTLTIQRTQQEDSAVYLCASSFSPTEAFFGQGTRLTVV.

This sequence joins TRBV29-1 and TRBJ2-2; 7 nucleotides line up with TRBD2. Looked up from germline, CDR1 is SQVTM and CDR2 is ANQGSEA. The V gene end was trimmed by 4 bases and the J gene end by 3 bases; junction bases not matched to a gene: 5. The length of the CDR3 is 14 residues. The CDR3 sequence: CSVGRTRDTGELFF. The CDR3 DNA is TGCAGCGTTGGTCGGACTAGAGACACCGGGGAGCTGTTTTTT.

J is TRBJ1-3 and V is TRBV28; D is ambiguous. The germline V gene encodes CDR1 MDHEN and CDR2 SYDVKM. V was clipped by 7 bases and J by 7 bases, with 11 bases between them. This CDR3 spans 12 amino acids. This CDR3 is CASTSPGNTIYF. CDR3 nucleotides: TGTGCCAGCACCTCCCCAGGTAACACCATATATTTT.

In its sample, this clone was seen a few times. The chain links TRBV7-9 to TRBJ2-7; 7 bases line up with TRBD1. Germline CDR1 SEHNR, CDR2 FQNEAQ (reference sequence). V shed 1 base and J 1 base; nucleotides not matched to a gene: 7. This CDR3 has 16 amino acids. The CDR3 DNA reads TGTGCCAGCAGCTTAGGTTCGGGGACAGTTTCCTACGAGCAGTACTTC. Its protein is CASSLGSGTVSYEQYF. The full variable domain, in which reference TRBV7-9 and TRBJ2-7 provide the parts outside the CDR3, is DTGVSQNPRHKITKRGQNVTFRCDPISEHNRLYWYRQTLGQGPEFLTYFQNEAQLEKSRLLSDRFSAERPKGSFSTLEIQRTEQGDSAMYLCASSLGSGTVSYEQYFGPGTRLTVT.

This chain connects TRBV14 to TRBJ1-5; possibly TRBD1 for D (5 bases). Trimming left V 4 bases short and J 5 bases short, with 12 bases between. The CDR3 is made up of 14 amino acids. Germline values: CDR1 SGHDN, CDR2 FVKESK. The CDR3 DNA reads as TGTGCCAGCAGCCCCTGGGGCGATCATCAGCCCCAGCATTTT. Protein product: CASSPWGDHQPQHF.

This clone was detected a few times. This chain uses TRBV7-2 with TRBJ2-3, with 11 bases fitting TRBD2. The V gene's germline CDR1 is SGHTA and CDR2 FQGNSA. The V and J ends lost 7 bases and 2 bases, in that order; junction bases with no gene match: 5. This CDR3 comprises 15 residues. CDR3 coding DNA: TGTGCCAGCACCACTAGCGGGGGCCTCACAGATACGCAGTATTTT. It is translated as CASTTSGGLTDTQYF. The full variable domain, rest sourced from reference TRBV7-2 and TRBJ2-3, is GAGVSQSPSNKVTEKGKDVELRCDPISGHTALYWYRQSLGQGLEFLIYFQGNSAPDKSGLPSDRFSAERTGGSVSTLTIQRTQQEDSAVYLCASTTSGGLTDTQYFGPGTRLTVL.

J is TRBJ2-5 and V is TRBV4-1; maybe TRBD2 (6 bases). The V end was cut by 1 base, the J end by 5 bases, with 20 bases between. The CDR3 has 17 amino acids. CDR1 and CDR2 from the germline V gene are MGHRA and YSYEKL. CDR3 sequence (DNA): TGCGCCAGCAGCCAAGCAGGGACTGGGTATTCACGGGAGACCCAGTACTTC. Amino acid sequence: CASSQAGTGYSRETQYF.

This clone was detected only a few times. J is TRBJ2-3 and V is TRBV10-3; TRBD2 might be the D (6 bases). Germline V lookup: CDR1 ENHRY, CDR2 SYGVKD. With 7 bases removed from V and 4 bases from J, the gap between germline ends came to 15 bases. This CDR3 region has 14 residues. DNA of the CDR3: TGTGCCATCACCCGGGACTTAGCCGCAGATACGCAGTATTTT. This translates into CAITRDLAADTQYF.

This clone was observed a handful of times. This chain joins TRBV25-1 and TRBJ1-6, with D possibly TRBD1 on 5 matching bases. Trimming took 7 bases from V and 9 from J, leaving 13 bases between them. CDR1 MGHDK and CDR2 SYGVNS come from the germline V gene. There are 13 residues in the CDR3. DNA of the CDR3: TGTGCCAGCAAGGACACGGTTTTTTCACCCCTCCACTTT. Encoded protein: CASKDTVFSPLHF. Full variable domain (missing parts from reference TRBV25-1 and TRBJ1-6): EADIYQTPRYLVIGTGKKITLECSQTMGHDKMYWYQQDPGMELHLIHYSYGVNSTEKGDLSSESTVSRIRTEHFPLTLESARPSHTSQYLCASKDTVFSPLHFGNGTRLTVT.

This clone was seen only a few times. The CDR3 reads CATSRGEGFNQPQHF. CDR3 coding DNA: TGTGCCACCAGCAGAGGCGAGGGATTCAATCAGCCCCAGCATTTT. The chain carries TRBV15 and TRBJ1-5; D not certain. The germline V and J ends were trimmed by 1 base and 3 bases, with 10 bases remaining between them. Germline CDR1 reads LNHNV; CDR2 reads YYDKDF (reference sequence). The CDR3 sequence is 15 residues long.

There are many counts of this clone. The rearrangement uses TRBV21-1 and TRBJ2-3; the table's D gene call, TRBD1, was not cross checked with the DNA. TRBV21-1 constitutes a pseudogene. This CDR3 is built from 12 residues. The CDR3, as DNA: TGTGCCAGCACCAGAAGCACAGATACGCAGTATTTT. It encodes CASTRSTDTQYF.

The chain has TRBV5-1 and TRBJ1-2, with D unclear. This CDR3 contains 13 residues. V lost 0 bases and J 8 bases, leaving 11 bases between the germline ends. CDR1 is SGHRS, CDR2 YFSETQ, per germline. The CDR3 is CASSLVDESGYTF. DNA for the CDR3: TGCGCCAGCAGCTTGGTTGACGAGTCGGGCTACACCTTC.

The J gene is TRBJ2-3, the V gene TRBV5-1, with TRBD2 as a possible D gene (7 bases). CDR3 size: 17 residues. The V gene lost 1 base and the J gene lost 1 base, with 16 bases spanning the gap. Germline V lookup: CDR1 SGHRS, CDR2 YFSETQ. The CDR3 protein is CASSLFGRTERTDTQYF. DNA for the CDR3: TGCGCCAGCAGCTTGTTCGGGAGGACAGAACGCACAGATACGCAGTATTTT.

The chain combines TRBV5-7 with TRBJ2-1; perhaps TRBD1 as D (6 bases). TRBV5-7 counts as an open reading frame of uncertain function. V gave up 8 bases and J gave up 12 bases, with 18 bases separating them. The length of the CDR3 is 12 residues. The CDR3 is CASQGKGSVQFF. The CDR3 DNA reads TGTGCCAGTCAGGGGAAGGGGAGTGTGCAGTTCTTC.

The chain joins TRBV2 to TRBJ2-1; no clear D. Germline V gene lookup returns CDR1 SNHLY and CDR2 FYNNEI. There are 12 residues in the CDR3. With 11 bases removed from V and 7 bases from J, the gap between germline ends came to 15 bases. Here the CDR3 DNA reads TGTGCCCACGGGCGCCATAGGAATGAGCAGTTCTTC. Its protein is CAHGRHRNEQFF.

The CDR3, as DNA: TGTGCCAGCAGCCCTTCGAACACCGGGGAGCTGTTTTTT. This sequence encodes CASSPSNTGELFF. The chain recombines TRBV9 with TRBJ2-2; D not resolved. The V gene lost 4 bases and the J gene lost 0 bases, with 4 bases spanning the gap. The CDR3 is 13 residues long. Looked up from germline, CDR1 is SGDLS and CDR2 is YYNGEE.

The genes are TRBV5-5 and TRBJ1-5; D is unclear. Trimming stripped 0 bases from V and 4 bases from J, with 11 bases between. This CDR3 region has 15 residues. CDR1 and CDR2 from the germline V gene are SGHKS and YYEKEE (reference sequence). The CDR3 bases are TGTGCCAGCAGCTTGGGGCAGCCACAAAATCAGCCCCAGCATTTT. Translation: CASSLGQPQNQPQHF. Full variable domain (outside the CDR3, taken from reference TRBV5-5 and TRBJ1-5): DAGVTQSPTHLIKTRGQQVTLRCSPISGHKSVSWYQQVLGQGPQFIFQYYEKEERGRGNFPDRFSARQFPNYSSELNVNALLLGDSALYLCASSLGQPQNQPQHFGDGTRLSIL.